This TCR beta chain was obtained from a study of blood T cell repertoires in COVID-19. The CDR3 length is 17 residues. Germline CDR1 SNHLY, CDR2 FYNNEI. V lost 1 base, J lost 10 bases, and 22 bases lay in between. Here immunoSEQ multiplex PCR was the method, and the copy in TCRdb shows in-frame clones only, minus some. In the table there are 350,000 to 400,000 clones, roughly nine tenths of which are singletons. Participants' own reports of clinical history determined their cohort assignment. In the 2 weeks before study entry, exposed participants met a COVID-19 case, which was PCR-confirmed or clinician-diagnosed.

The V gene is TRBV2, the J gene TRBJ1-4; TRBD1 is a possible D gene (6 bases). The sample consisted of PBMCs or T cells enriched from blood (not recorded which). This clonotype was sampled from a woman in her thirties or forties who had been exposed to COVID-19. CDR3 in amino acids: CASSEDTTGYLFGKLFF. Here the CDR3 DNA reads TGTGCCAGCAGTGAAGATACCACAGGGTATTTATTCGGAAAACTGTTTTTT.